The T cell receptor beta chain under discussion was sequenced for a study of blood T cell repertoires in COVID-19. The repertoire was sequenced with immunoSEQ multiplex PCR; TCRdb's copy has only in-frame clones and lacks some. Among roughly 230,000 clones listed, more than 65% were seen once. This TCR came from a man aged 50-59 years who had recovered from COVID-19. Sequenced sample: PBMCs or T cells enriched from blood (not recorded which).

The CDR3 DNA sequence: TGTGCCAGCACGGCCCAGGGCCAGGGAGGCCAAGAGACCCAGTACTTC. Translation gives CASTAQGQGGQETQYF. The chain has TRBV2 and TRBJ2-5; D perhaps matches TRBD2 (6 bases). The CDR3 spans 16 residues. Germline assignment: CDR1 SNHLY and CDR2 FYNNEI. V lost 7 bases to trimming and J lost 1 base, with 19 bases between them.